The clone carrying this TCR beta chain showed up many times. Antigen unknown. These data originate in a study of T-cell reconstitution after alpha-beta-depleted transplantation in children. Study findings and constraints: After one year, T-cell counts and TCRbeta diversity mostly came from new T cells. Day-60 TCRbeta diversity that was high in some patients was derived from surviving recipient T cells and thymic progenitors. Reportedly, only several hundred clones from non-depleted graft cells drove alpha-beta T-cell counts at about two months.

Unique molecular identifiers featured in how the TCRbeta library was prepared. TCRdb processed the PCR reads anew with MiXCR; each CDR3 protein has one entry. This sample has about 200,000 distinct CDR3 sequences; around 7.7% occur once, and the top ten carry 35%. The CDR3 runs to 18 residues. Trimming pared 6 bases from V and 4 bases from J, leaving 26 bases between. This receptor was obtained from a male patient aged 2 to 9 who had a stem cell transplant for acute myeloid leukemia, so the T cells may come from the graft donor. The genes are TRBV12-3 or TRBV12-4 and TRBJ2-3; D perhaps matches TRBD2 (6 bases). Source: PBMCs, mostly from graft donor cells, taken 360 days after TCRalphabeta/CD19-depleted stem cell transplant. This CDR3 reads CASSTQRGGPLMADTQYF. CDR3 coding DNA: TGTGCCAGCAGCACCCAGCGTGGAGGGCCTCTTATGGCAGATACGCAGTATTTT.